This paragraph covers one T cell receptor (beta chain) sequence. Its antigen is unknown. No base-level quality is on record; no much larger clone is a single base apart. This record comes from a study of blood T cell repertoires in COVID-19 (dated by TCRdb to 2018 to 2021). Describing the broader study: Collaborator samples came from the United States, Italy and Spain and covered acute and convalescent phases of COVID-19. Subjects who had been exposed to COVID-19, were actively infected with it, or had recovered from it provided the deeply sampled blood TCRbeta repertoires that made up the dataset. Samples were obtained from the ongoing ImmuneRACE study (first 160 participants) and from 1,200 or so subjects provided by 6 global collaborators. The material from the prospective study consisted of cDNA or gDNA derived from T cells, B-cell-depleted T cells, or PBMCs. HLA class I and class II types, where available, came from metadata supplied by the sample provider rather than from assay-based typing. A de-identified subject ID, COVID-19 status, age in years and sex were almost always included in the sample metadata. The repertoires were released in a freely available public database intended as a resource for research on the immune response to SARS-CoV-2. Summary of the overall study and its limitations: How much clinical and demographic metadata was included differed by source and by participant, and the metadata was provided uncurated.

The immunoSEQ Assay, a bias-controlled multiplex PCR, was used to amplify TCRbeta CDR3 regions from genomic DNA. From the authors' description of their analysis: Nucleated cell counts per sample were estimated from amplification of reference gene primers within the assay. To quantify the absolute abundance of each unique TCRbeta CDR3 rearrangement, sequence reads were collapsed and filtered. For each sample, productive Simpson clonality was calculated as the square root of Simpson's diversity index over productive rearrangements. TCRdb holds this immuneACCESS table with in-frame rearrangements only. Some clones are missing; in checked studies, unresolved V genes explain under half, and the rest has no known cause. V and J calls and clone size come straight from that table; D and trimming were deduced from the DNA. The sample data list approximately 290,000 clones, and 75% to 90% of these were observed just once. Approximately 4% of the sample lies in the top ten.

Enrolling through a virtual design, the prospective study's participants ranged in age from roughly 18 to 89 years and lived across 24 United States geographic areas. In the prospective study, cohorts were assigned on the basis of participant-reported clinical history obtained from a screening survey and a study questionnaire. For ImmuneRACE Cohort 3, a participant was defined as recovered based on two consecutive negative NP/OP PCR tests, clearance by a healthcare professional, or resolution of symptoms. Each participant in the prospective study had whole blood, serum and a nasopharyngeal or oropharyngeal swab collected by mobile phlebotomists. Prospective study participants could optionally give additional blood draws and questionnaires over an approximately two-month period. Before DNA extraction, prospective study blood samples were shipped either frozen or at room temperature. From V the trimming removes 0 bases and from J it removes 6 bases, while the gene matches leave 3 bases of the junction unaccounted for. CDR1 and CDR2 are drawn from the germline V gene: LGHNA, YNFKEQ. The CDR3 has 16 amino acids, counting the end cysteine and phenylalanine. The only DNA kept is the CDR3, 48 bases in frame from the first base.

The sample comprised PBMCs or T cells enriched from blood (not recorded which). This receptor was obtained from a woman aged 25-40 years who had recovered from COVID-19. The V and J segments used are TRBV4-2 and TRBJ2-2; 11 central nucleotides agree with TRBD2. The base sequence is TGTGCCAGCAGCCAAGAAGGGACTAGCGGTTCCGGGGAGCTGTTTTTT. This sequence encodes CASSQEGTSGSGELFF.